This TCR beta chain was retrieved from a study of T cell repertoires in cytomegalovirus infection. TCRdb reprocessed the reads via MiXCR and lists one record per CDR3 protein. The sample yields some 220,000 distinct CDR3 sequences, less than 50% seen once. This clonotype was observed a handful of times. Its antigen is unidentified. This clonotype originated in a human donor in good health (CMV status not recorded). Some clones in this sample may be carry-over from other donors' samples. Sequencing used CD8+ T cells from cultured PBMCs, obtained from culture after CMV antigen stimulation.

The CDR3 sequence is CASSLEVRAGGKGAFF. CDR3 in DNA: TGTGCCAGCAGCTTAGAGGTTCGGGCAGGGGGGAAGGGAGCTTTCTTT. The chain links TRBV7-2 to TRBJ1-1, with 7 bases identical to TRBD1. The V gene's germline CDR1 is SGHTA and CDR2 FQGNSA. CDR3 length: 16 residues. The V gene end was trimmed by 1 base and the J gene end by 10 bases; junction bases not matched to a gene: 15.